This entry lists 32 T cell receptor beta chains sequenced from one sample in a study of regulatory T cells in long-lasting Graves disease. Time point here: newly diagnosed GD, antithyroid drugs for less than 3 months. PBMC RNA was the source of the TCR library. Arm-PCR with iRepertoire HTBI primers amplified the CDR3 regions for these TCR beta libraries. TCRdb fed the multiplex PCR reads into MiXCR, producing one record per CDR3 protein. This sample has 450,000 to 600,000 distinct CDR3 sequences, with roughly 14% found just once. This same sample was also taken into another study, of T cells in Graves' hyperthyroidism and ophthalmopathy.

Sequenced here: peripheral blood mononuclear cells (PBMCs), sampled at new diagnosis, from a patient treated with antithyroid drugs. The receptor source for this set is a man aged 25-45 years with Graves disease.

This clonotype was seen many times. This rearrangement joins TRBV3-1 to TRBJ2-1, with a tentative D call TRBD1 (5 bases). Looked up from germline, CDR1 is LGHDT and CDR2 is YNNKEL (reference sequence). The ends were cut back, 3 bases at V and 4 bases at J, with 7 bases in the middle. The CDR3 sequence is 13 residues long. The CDR3 region is CASSQGRYNEQFF. As DNA, the CDR3 is TGTGCCAGCAGCCAGGGGCGGTACAATGAGCAGTTCTTC.

The V call is TRBV5-1, the J call TRBJ1-4; no firm D call. V was trimmed by 3 bases and J by 11 bases, leaving 14 bases between them. Germline values: CDR1 SGHRS, CDR2 YFSETQ. The CDR3 has 13 residues. DNA of the CDR3: TGCGCCAGCAGCTCGGGAGATATGAGCAAACTGTTTTTT. It yields the protein CASSSGDMSKLFF.

The V gene is TRBV4-1, the J gene TRBJ2-7, with D hard to call. The CDR3 is made up of 14 amino acids. Per the germline V gene, CDR1 is MGHRA and CDR2 is YSYEKL. Deletions cut 1 base from V and 2 bases from J, with 9 bases between. The CDR3 spells CASSQVDSTYEQYF. CDR3 in DNA: TGCGCCAGCAGCCAAGTTGATTCGACCTACGAGCAGTACTTC.

This clonotype came up many times. This sequence joins TRBV28 and TRBJ2-7, with D tentatively TRBD1 (5 bases). The V and J ends lost 5 bases and 7 bases respectively, with 18 bases between them. The CDR3 covers 14 residues. Germline V gene lookup returns CDR1 MDHEN and CDR2 SYDVKM. The CDR3 DNA is TGTGCCAGCAGTACCGGACATCTTACCCGTGAGCAGTACTTC. This encodes CASSTGHLTREQYF.

This chain links TRBV6-1 with TRBJ1-3, with D unresolved. Looked up from germline, CDR1 is MNHNS and CDR2 is SASEGT. The CDR3 is 14 amino acids. The ends were cut back, 6 bases at V and 0 bases at J, with 9 bases in the middle. CDR3 DNA: TGTGCCAGCAGGCCGGGTCTCTCTGGAAACACCATATATTTT. Encoded protein: CASRPGLSGNTIYF.

The gene calls are TRBV12-5 and TRBJ2-3; 10 nucleotides line up with TRBD2. The CDR3 has 16 residues. V gave up 5 bases and J gave up 5 bases; unmatched junction bases: 10. Per the germline V gene, CDR1 is LGHNT and CDR2 is FRNRAP. CDR3 nucleotides: TGTGCTAGTGGTCTCCCAGCGGGAGGGCCAGGAGATACGCAGTATTTT. Translating gives CASGLPAGGPGDTQYF.

The table lists this clonotype with many counts. A much larger clone lies a single base off, so this may be a read error. The chain links TRBV6-4 to TRBJ1-1, with D uncertain. CDR1 is MRHNA and CDR2 is SNTAGT in the germline V gene. Trimming removed 4 bases from V and 1 base from J, with 7 bases in between. This CDR3 region has 13 residues. The DNA for the CDR3 is TGTGCCAGCAGTGTAAGGACGAACACTGAAGCTTTCTTT. Its protein is CASSVRTNTEAFF.

The sample holds many counts of this clonotype. The CDR3 is CASSLGGGEFDNRFF. The CDR3 DNA is TGTGCCAGCAGCTTAGGAGGGGGCGAATTCGATAACCGGTTCTTC. The chain carries TRBV7-9 and TRBJ2-1; 7 nucleotides line up with TRBD1. After removal of 1 base from V and 15 bases from J, the junction contained 15 bases not matched to a gene. The CDR3 totals 15 residues. The germline CDR1 and CDR2 sequences are SEHNR and FQNEAQ (reference sequence).

This clonotype was found a few times. This CDR3 is CASSLVEGPYEQYF. The CDR3 nucleotides are TGTGCCAGCAGTCTGGTTGAGGGACCCTACGAGCAGTACTTC. The chain employs TRBV12-3 or TRBV12-4 and TRBJ2-7, with D perhaps TRBD1 or TRBD2 (5 bases each). V was trimmed by 5 bases and J by 2 bases, leaving 13 bases between them. The CDR3 has 14 residues.

The table lists this clonotype with a few counts. V is TRBV27 and J is TRBJ1-2; no clear D. The CDR3 length is 13 residues. Germline loops: CDR1 MNHEY, CDR2 SMNVEV (reference sequence). V was cut by 4 bases and J by 2 bases, with 8 bases left in between. CDR3 sequence reads: CASSYSVNYGYTF. The CDR3 region has the DNA TGTGCCAGCAGTTATTCAGTCAACTATGGCTACACCTTC.

This clonotype was seen only a few times. This chain connects TRBV18 to TRBJ2-1, with 10 bases identical to TRBD2. The germline V gene encodes CDR1 KGHSH and CDR2 LQKENI. The J segment lost 4 bases and the V segment lost 3 bases, leaving 9 bases of the junction unmatched. The CDR3 is made up of 17 amino acids. The CDR3 here is CASSPGASGSGYNEQFF. CDR3 nucleotides: TGTGCCAGCTCACCGGGGGCTAGCGGGAGTGGGTACAATGAGCAGTTCTTC.

This clonotype came up many times. The chain is built from TRBV29-1 and TRBJ2-5, with TRBD2 matching 14 bases. The CDR3 has 14 amino acids. Germline V CDR1 and CDR2: SQVTM, ANQGSEA. The CDR3 DNA follows: TGCAGTCCTAGACTAGCGGGAGGGGGTGAGACCCAGTACTTC. Its translation is CSPRLAGGGETQYF. The entire variable domain, with the rest obtained from reference TRBV29-1 and TRBJ2-5, is as follows: SAVISQKPSRDICQRGTSLTIQCQVDSQVTMMFWYRQQPGQSLTLIATANQGSEATYESGFVIDKFPISRPNLTFSTLTVSNMSPEDSSIYLCSPRLAGGGETQYFGPGTRLLVL.

This clonotype was found many times. J is TRBJ2-7 and V is TRBV12-3 or TRBV12-4; the match to TRBD2 covers 11 bases. V trimming: 10 bases; J trimming: 6 bases; junction bases outside the gene matches: 14. The CDR3 totals 15 residues. This CDR3 reads CAISGTSGYLGEQYF. CDR3 DNA: TGTGCCATCTCCGGGACTAGCGGATACCTTGGCGAGCAGTACTTC.

This chain joins TRBV30 and TRBJ2-5; possible D gene TRBD1, 5 bases. CDR3 length: 14 amino acids. The V end was cut by 5 bases, the J end by 4 bases, with 17 bases between. Germline V gene lookup returns CDR1 GTSNPN and CDR2 SVGIG (reference sequence). The CDR3 is CAWDITGLGETQYF. CDR3 nucleotides: TGTGCCTGGGATATAACAGGTTTGGGAGAGACCCAGTACTTC.

This clonotype was seen at least ten times. The J gene is TRBJ2-1, the V gene TRBV10-3, with 13 bases lining up with TRBD2. The germline CDR1 and CDR2 sequences are ENHRY and SYGVKD. J was trimmed by 5 bases and V by 3 bases; bases with no gene match: 7. This CDR3 comprises 17 residues. CDR3 region: CAISEESGTSGNNEQFF. For the CDR3, the DNA is TGTGCCATCAGTGAAGAATCCGGGACTAGCGGGAACAATGAGCAGTTCTTC.

The table lists this clonotype with many counts. V gene TRBV5-1 combines with J gene TRBJ2-1, with TRBD2 identical over 8 bases. CDR1 is SGHRS and CDR2 is YFSETQ in the germline V gene. With V trimmed by 7 bases and J by 2 bases, 5 bases remained unmatched. The CDR3 consists of 14 residues. The DNA for the CDR3 is TGCGCCAGCGCGGGAGGCGCTACCTACAATGAGCAGTTCTTC. This gives the protein CASAGGATYNEQFF.

This clonotype was picked up a small number of times. This sequence joins TRBV19 and TRBJ2-7; D call uncertain. The ends were cut back, 3 bases at V and 2 bases at J, with 8 bases in the middle. This CDR3 contains 13 residues. Germline values: CDR1 LNHDA, CDR2 SQIVND (reference sequence). CDR3 sequence reads: CASSMGSTYEQYF. The CDR3 DNA follows: TGTGCCAGTAGTATGGGCAGCACCTACGAGCAGTACTTC.

This clonotype was recorded many times. Mismatch with germline at one junction end may stem from a read error. This chain links TRBV5-1 with TRBJ2-2; D call uncertain. The germline V gene has CDR1 SGHRS and CDR2 YFSETQ. The CDR3 extends over 14 amino acids. The CDR3 bases are TGTGCCAGCAGCCCCCGCGGCCCCACCGGGGAGCTGTTTTTT. Its protein is CASSPRGPTGELFF.

There are many counts of this clonotype. The chain couples TRBV24-1 to TRBJ1-3, with D tentatively TRBD1 (5 bases). Trimming removed 3 bases at V and 8 bases at J, with 10 bases between. This CDR3 comprises 13 residues. CDR1 and CDR2 from the germline V gene are KGHDR and SFDVKD. The CDR3 DNA reads TGTGCCACCAGTGATCCCAGGGTAGACACCATATATTTT. It specifies CATSDPRVDTIYF.

This clonotype was counted many times. This rearrangement joins TRBV12-3 or TRBV12-4 to TRBJ1-1; D not resolved. CDR3 length equals 15 residues. The V end lost 6 bases, the J end lost 0 bases, and 14 bases lay between the germline ends. CDR3 loop: CASRPLGRMNTEAFF. The DNA of the CDR3 is TGTGCCAGCAGACCTCTAGGACGCATGAACACTGAAGCTTTCTTT.

Many counts were recorded for this clonotype. This rearrangement joins TRBV7-2 to TRBJ2-2, with 7 bases fitting TRBD2. This CDR3 is 15 amino acids long. Germline CDR1 is SGHTA and CDR2 is FQGNSA. The ends lost 6 bases at V and 5 bases at J; junction bases unmatched: 9. CDR3 amino acids: CASRNLREGTGELFF. Here the CDR3 DNA reads TGTGCCAGCAGGAACCTCAGGGAGGGAACCGGGGAGCTGTTTTTT. Full variable domain (remainder filled in from reference TRBV7-2 and TRBJ2-2): GAGVSQSPSNKVTEKGKDVELRCDPISGHTALYWYRQSLGQGLEFLIYFQGNSAPDKSGLPSDRFSAERTGGSVSTLTIQRTQQEDSAVYLCASRNLREGTGELFFGEGSRLTVL.

This clonotype was seen at least ten times. The rearrangement uses TRBV12-3 or TRBV12-4 and TRBJ1-1; no firm D call. The CDR3 extends over 12 amino acids. Deletions cut 6 bases from V and 5 bases from J, with 10 bases between. The CDR3 DNA sequence: TGTGCCAGCAGGGTTATGGAAACTGAAGCTTTCTTT. This sequence encodes CASRVMETEAFF.

This clonotype occurred many times. The chain is built from TRBV20-1 and TRBJ1-2, with unresolved D. The germline V gene has CDR1 DFQATT and CDR2 SNEGSKA (reference sequence). This CDR3 has 12 amino acids. The V end lost 6 bases, the J end lost 1 base, and 9 bases lay between the germline ends. The CDR3 sequence: CSAQDGNYGYTF. Here the CDR3 DNA reads TGCAGTGCCCAGGACGGTAACTATGGCTACACCTTC.

V usage is TRBV3-1 and J usage is TRBJ2-7; TRBD1 agrees at 7 bases. CDR3 length: 16 residues. Germline CDR1 reads LGHDT; CDR2 reads YNNKEL (reference sequence). V shed 0 bases, J shed 4 bases, and the junction held 9 bases outside the gene matches. The CDR3 coding sequence is TGTGCCAGCAGCCAAGATCAGGGGGAGCTCGGATACGAGCAGTACTTC. Translation: CASSQDQGELGYEQYF.

This clonotype appeared many times. The chain combines TRBV12-3 or TRBV12-4 with TRBJ2-2; D call uncertain. Trimming removed 3 bases from V and 2 bases from J, with 10 bases in between. The CDR3 consists of 15 residues. The CDR3, as DNA: TGTGCCAGCAGTTTGGACGTCCTTAACACCGGGGAGCTGTTTTTT. This sequence encodes CASSLDVLNTGELFF.

This clonotype was seen many times. The genes are TRBV12-3 or TRBV12-4 and TRBJ1-1; possibly TRBD1 for D (5 bases). The V gene lost 5 bases and the J gene lost 1 base, with 17 bases spanning the gap. This CDR3 region has 16 residues. The CDR3 DNA reads as TGTGCCAGCAGTAAGATGGGTGGGGCTTCGAACACTGAAGCTTTCTTT. As protein: CASSKMGGASNTEAFF.

Details on this clonotype: A junction boundary mismatches the germline segment, possibly from a read error. The chain is built from TRBV19 and TRBJ1-1, with D tentatively TRBD1 (6 bases). CDR1 LNHDA and CDR2 SQIVND come from the germline V gene (reference sequence). The CDR3 extends over 15 amino acids. The CDR3 nucleotides read TGTACCAGTAGTATCTCGGGGGCAGGGATGACTGAAGCTTTCTTT. It specifies CTSSISGAGMTEAFF. The variable domain in full, with the rest retrieved from reference TRBV19 and TRBJ1-1, is DGGITQSPKYLFRKEGQNVTLSCEQNLNHDAMYWYRQDPGQGLRLIYYSQIVNDFQKGDIAEGYSVSREKKESFPLTVTSAQKNPTAFYLCTSSISGAGMTEAFFGQGTRLTVV.

With regard to this clonotype: Just one base apart from a much larger clone, this may be a read error. This CDR3 fails to terminate in the conserved phenylalanine or tryptophan, so it likely reflects a read error. The chain recombines TRBV10-3 with TRBJ2-7; TRBD2 agrees at 9 bases. J lost 2 bases, V lost 7 bases, and 6 bases had no gene match. Looked up from germline, CDR1 is ENHRY and CDR2 is SYGVKD. This CDR3 has 14 residues. The CDR3 is CAIKEREAAYEQYL. CDR3 DNA sequence: TGTGCCATCAAGGAGCGGGAGGCGGCCTACGAGCAGTACTTA.

This clonotype was observed at least ten times. The rearrangement uses TRBV7-9 and TRBJ2-7; 10 bases map to TRBD2. In germline, CDR1 is SEHNR, CDR2 FQNEAQ (reference sequence). The V segment lost 5 bases and the J segment 2 bases; nucleotides outside the gene matches: 6. The CDR3 has 15 amino acids. In DNA, the CDR3 is TGTGCCAGCAGCGGAGGACTAGCGGATCCCTACGAGCAGTACTTC. Amino acids: CASSGGLADPYEQYF.

This clonotype was picked up a small number of times. J is TRBJ2-2 and V is TRBV11-3; TRBD2 aligns across 14 bases. This CDR3 contains 17 residues. Looked up from germline, CDR1 is SGHNT and CDR2 is YENEEA. Unmatched junction bases numbered 5, after V lost 6 bases and J lost 2 bases. CDR3 bases: TGTGCCAGCAGATCGGGACTAGCGGGAGCCAACACCGGGGAGCTGTTTTTT. It specifies CASRSGLAGANTGELFF. Filled out from reference TRBV11-3 and TRBJ2-2, the complete variable domain reads EAGVVQSPRYKIIEKKQPVAFWCNPISGHNTLYWYLQNLGQGPELLIRYENEEAVDDSQLPKDRFSAERLKGVDSTLKIQPAELGDSAVYLCASRSGLAGANTGELFFGEGSRLTVL.

This clonotype was picked up a small number of times. This rearrangement joins TRBV28 to TRBJ1-3; D is undetermined. CDR3 length: 15 residues. CDR1 and CDR2 (germline): MDHEN, SYDVKM. The germline V and J ends were trimmed by 6 bases and 4 bases, with 16 bases remaining between them. CDR3: CASRPRILGGNTIYF. DNA of the CDR3: TGTGCCAGCAGGCCACGGATTCTAGGAGGAAACACCATATATTTT.

This clonotype has at least ten counts. The V call is TRBV5-1, the J call TRBJ2-7; 10 bases match TRBD2. The CDR3 loop spans 14 amino acids. Germline trimming cut 2 bases from V and 6 bases from J; bases unmatched to any gene: 5. The germline gives CDR1 SGHRS, CDR2 YFSETQ. CDR3 sequence: CASSFSSGSLEQYF. The DNA of the CDR3 is TGCGCCAGCAGCTTTTCTAGCGGGAGTCTCGAGCAGTACTTC.